Listed below are T cell receptor beta chains from one sample, sequenced in a study of blood T cell repertoires in COVID-19. TCRdb's table, derived via immunoSEQ multiplex PCR, lists solely in-frame clones and lacks some. The sample gives 90,000 to 120,000 clones, 70% to 90% of which show up once; 4.5% to 6% is in the top ten. The sequenced material came from peripheral blood. The source is a human donor in a cohort sampled during active COVID-19. The conserved cysteine and the conserved F or W are not part of the CDR3 here. Fields, in order: V gene, CDR3 length, D gene, CDR3 protein. The D gene is left open where the match is weak.

>TRBV5-6|13|-
ASSLMPGTNYGYT
>TRBV4-1|16|TRBD2
ASSQVVLGSGRNNEQF
>TRBV6-5|13|TRBD1
ASRGTGPQTYEQY
>TRBV5-1|10|-
ASSETDYEQY
>TRBV11-1|13|-
ASSLGQGSVTEAF
>TRBV6-5|11|-
GGGRDKSSPLH
>TRBV6-5|11|-
ASSTQLAETQY
>TRBV28|14|TRBD1
ASSPAPGQGADTQY
>TRBV15|11|TRBD1
ATSGRAGGIQY
>TRBV9|13|TRBD2
ASSDPAGREVEQF
>TRBV3-1/TRBV3-2|15|TRBD2
ASSQDELAGLTDTQY
>TRBV6-2/TRBV6-3|13|TRBD1
ASSYSAGGLEPQH
>TRBV15|12|TRBD2
ATSSGLAGNEQY
>TRBV18|12|-
ASSPGDGRFGYT
>TRBV28|10|-
ASTREGYEQY
>TRBV15|12|TRBD2
ATRISGTTGELF
>TRBV6-5|13|-
ASSIGLPGNTEAF
>TRBV7-2|11|-
ASSRTGIDEQY
>TRBV29-1|12|-
SVRGTVVNTEAF
>TRBV6-5|13|-
ASSYSGRTSYEQY
>TRBV28|13|-
ASSLPDSYTGELF
>TRBV12-3/TRBV12-4|11|-
ASSLDSVVEQF
>TRBV5-1|15|-
ASSLDSQTVPNCEQY
>TRBV28|12|-
ASTGEFRAYEQY
>TRBV7-6|14|TRBD2
ASSLAGLAGNGELF
>TRBV11-2|12|-
ASRISGVLNIQY
>TRBV5-1|16|TRBD2
ASRSGTSGTRSTDTQY
>TRBV5-1|14|TRBD1
ATHPGQGASWETQY
>TRBV15|10|-
ATSRDHYEQY
>TRBV4-2|14|TRBD2
ASSQDTGGSLREQF
>TRBV12-1|14|-
ASSSPGAGEGETQY
>TRBV7-8|13|-
ASSLADSSNQPQH
>TRBV5-1|12|-
ASRASGGTDTQY
>TRBV6-5|12|-
ASRDSDRFYGYT
>TRBV29-1|12|-
SVRMGWAGSEAF
>TRBV6-4|9|TRBD1
ATGGEETQY
>TRBV11-2|11|-
ASSEEFYTEAF
>TRBV7-2|15|TRBD1
ASSSPQGTGPYNEQF
>TRBV24-1|15|TRBD2
ATSDPLALAGADTQY
>TRBV4-3|15|-
ASSQTPFTAGKTEAF
>TRBV11-3|11|TRBD2
ASSLQGGYEQF
>TRBV4-2|14|TRBD1
ASSFRQGVTHNEQF
>TRBV6-4|13|TRBD2
ASRDFAGAADTQY
>TRBV6-5|12|-
ASSQNRVGYGYT
>TRBV19|13|TRBD1
ASRKQTGGNTEAF
>TRBV6-5|12|TRBD1
ASSTTGQGYEQY
>TRBV5-6|14|TRBD1
ASTGQGVLGNTEAF
>TRBV29-1|12|TRBD1
SVGKDRGSSGYT
>TRBV5-4|12|-
ASSPGRGPEKLF
>TRBV27|9|-
ASGTDRVQY
>TRBV29-1|9|-
SVLGGYEQY
>TRBV5-1|13|-
ASSLAAGTNYGYT
>TRBV2|12|-
ASGGGTTNYGYT
>TRBV28|11|-
ASSFLQQYEQY